The 17 T cell receptor beta chains reported below all come from one sample, sequenced in a study of blood T cell repertoires in COVID-19. The repertoire was sequenced with immunoSEQ multiplex PCR; TCRdb's copy has only in-frame clones and lacks some. The sample lists tens of thousands of clones, around 88% seen once, with 4.5% to 5% in the top ten. Sequenced input: peripheral blood. All receptors come from a man between 60 and 75 years old with acute or convalescent COVID-19.

The genes are TRBV29-1 and TRBJ2-4, with 7 bases lining up with TRBD1. The CDR3 totals 14 residues. V was pared by 7 bases and J by 1 base, with 7 bases of the junction left unmatched. CDR1 is SQVTM, CDR2 ANQGSEA, per germline. The CDR3 nucleotides read TGCAGCGCGAAGACAGGGACGGCCAAAAACATTCAGTACTTC. Residues: CSAKTGTAKNIQYF. The full variable domain, its missing parts supplied by reference TRBV29-1 and TRBJ2-4, is SAVISQKPSRDICQRGTSLTIQCQVDSQVTMMFWYRQQPGQSLTLIATANQGSEATYESGFVIDKFPISRPNLTFSTLTVSNMSPEDSSIYLCSAKTGTAKNIQYFGAGTRLSVL.

The chain carries TRBV9 and TRBJ2-3, with TRBD2 matching 10 bases. The CDR3 loop spans 15 amino acids. The J segment lost 4 bases and the V segment lost 4 bases, leaving 6 bases of the junction unmatched. Germline lookup yields CDR1 SGDLS and CDR2 YYNGEE. CDR3 DNA sequence: TGTGCCAGCAGCCTCAGCGGGAGGGCTGCAGATACGCAGTATTTT. Translated: CASSLSGRAADTQYF.

This chain connects TRBV4-1 to TRBJ1-2; D is uncertain. CDR1 and CDR2 (germline): MGHRA, YSYEKL. CDR3 length equals 16 residues. V gave up 3 bases and J gave up 0 bases, with 14 bases separating them. The CDR3 loop is CASSQRSQVSNYGYTF. CDR3 DNA sequence: TGCGCCAGCAGCCAGCGCTCTCAGGTATCTAACTATGGCTACACCTTC.

The chain uses TRBV28 and TRBJ1-3; TRBD1 might be the D (5 bases). Germline CDR1 and CDR2: MDHEN and SYDVKM. The CDR3 covers 14 residues. Trimming cost V 2 bases and J 5 bases, with 10 bases left between them. The CDR3 sequence is CASSLGQGRNTIYF. The CDR3 DNA is TGTGCCAGCAGTTTAGGGCAGGGCAGAAACACCATATATTTT.

The chain employs TRBV5-5 and TRBJ1-1; 8 bases fit TRBD1. The V segment lost 0 bases and the J segment 0 bases; nucleotides outside the gene matches: 4. Germline CDR1 and CDR2: SGHKS and YYEKEE (reference sequence). The CDR3 totals 16 residues. DNA for the CDR3: TGTGCCAGCAGCTTGGGGCAGGGGGCCCTGAACACTGAAGCTTTCTTT. Residues: CASSLGQGALNTEAFF.

This clone was detected once. J is TRBJ2-1 and V is TRBV29-1, with 9 bases matching TRBD2. This CDR3 region has 14 residues. CDR1 SQVTM and CDR2 ANQGSEA come from the germline V gene. With V trimmed by 3 bases and J by 7 bases, 7 bases remained unmatched. The CDR3 sequence is CSVDGGRALNEQFF. For the CDR3, the DNA is TGCAGCGTTGACGGCGGGAGGGCCCTGAATGAGCAGTTCTTC.

Here the CDR3 reads CASSLARSYEQYF. CDR3 coding DNA: TGTGCCAGCAGCTTAGCCCGCTCCTACGAGCAGTACTTC. This chain uses TRBV7-2 with TRBJ2-7, with unresolved D. Trimming took 0 bases from V and 0 from J, leaving 3 bases between them. Germline CDR1 is SGHTA and CDR2 is FQGNSA. CDR3 length: 13 amino acids.

V gene TRBV27 combines with J gene TRBJ2-7; D gene uncertain. CDR1 MNHEY and CDR2 SMNVEV come from the germline V gene (reference sequence). Trimming left V 5 bases short and J 0 bases short, with 14 bases between. The length of the CDR3 is 15 residues. CDR3 in DNA: TGTGCCAGCAGTCCCAGGCCACACAGCTCCTACGAGCAGTACTTC. Translation: CASSPRPHSSYEQYF.

This chain joins TRBV12-5 and TRBJ2-2; the match to TRBD2 covers 7 bases. Germline values: CDR1 LGHNT, CDR2 FRNRAP. CDR3 length: 16 residues. Trimming took 4 bases from V and 2 from J; bases not matched to a gene: 7. In nucleotides, the CDR3 is TGTGCTAGTGGTTCCCGGGACTACATAAACACCGGGGAGCTGTTTTTT. Translating gives CASGSRDYINTGELFF.

A remark on this clone: Other DNA variants within this sample encode the same CDR3. The V and J genes are TRBV19 and TRBJ1-1; D call uncertain. Germline V gives CDR1 LNHDA, CDR2 SQIVND (reference sequence). The CDR3 has 14 amino acids. V was trimmed by 2 bases and J by 3 bases, leaving 10 bases between them. The chain's CDR3 is CASSIRPRDTEAFF. The CDR3 DNA follows: TGTGCCAGTAGTATACGGCCCCGGGACACTGAAGCTTTCTTT.

This chain joins TRBV15 and TRBJ1-1, with D perhaps matching TRBD1 (5 bases). Trimming pared 1 base from V and 2 bases from J, leaving 11 bases between. CDR1 is LNHNV, CDR2 YYDKDF, per germline (reference sequence). The CDR3 is 15 residues long. The CDR3 sequence is CATSRVARVNTEAFF. CDR3 in DNA: TGTGCCACCAGCAGAGTGGCCAGGGTAAACACTGAAGCTTTCTTT.

The CDR3 region is CSVGTGYGTGELFF. The CDR3 bases are TGCAGCGTAGGGACAGGGTACGGCACCGGGGAGCTGTTTTTT. The rearrangement uses TRBV29-1 and TRBJ2-2; 9 bases align to TRBD1. This CDR3 spans 14 amino acids. Germline CDR1 and CDR2: SQVTM and ANQGSEA. Trimming at V came to 6 bases and at J to 4 bases, leaving 6 bases not matched to a gene.

The gene calls are TRBV7-9 and TRBJ2-5, with no clear D. The CDR3 covers 11 residues. V dropped 11 bases and J dropped 3 bases, with 10 bases sitting between them. Germline-derived CDR1 and CDR2 are SEHNR and FQNEAQ (reference sequence). CDR3 in amino acids: CAGGQKETQYF. The DNA of the CDR3 is TGTGCCGGTGGGCAGAAAGAGACCCAGTACTTC.

V is TRBV5-4 and J is TRBJ1-1; the D is unclear. Trimming cost V 4 bases and J 0 bases, with 7 bases left between them. Per the germline V gene, CDR1 is SGHNT and CDR2 is YYREEE (reference sequence). There are 13 residues in the CDR3. The CDR3 DNA reads TGTGCCAGCAGCACGGGTCTGAACACTGAAGCTTTCTTT. Its protein product is CASSTGLNTEAFF.

The V call is TRBV9, the J call TRBJ2-7; 7 bases map to TRBD2. This CDR3 is built from 14 residues. Germline loops: CDR1 SGDLS, CDR2 YYNGEE. Germline trimming cut 2 bases from V and 2 bases from J; bases unmatched to any gene: 4. CDR3 in amino acids: CASSVSSGTYEQYF. The CDR3, as DNA: TGTGCCAGCAGCGTCTCTAGCGGCACCTACGAGCAGTACTTC. Together with reference TRBV9 and TRBJ2-7, the CDR3 gives the full variable domain: DSGVTQTPKHLITATGQRVTLRCSPRSGDLSVYWYQQSLDQGLQFLIQYYNGEERAKGNILERFSAQQFPDLHSELNLSSLELGDSALYFCASSVSSGTYEQYFGPGTRLTVT.

Points on this clone: The sample holds other DNA sequences that translate to the same CDR3. The chain links TRBV18 to TRBJ2-7; D call uncertain. CDR1 and CDR2 (germline): KGHSH, LQKENI. V was trimmed by 0 bases and J by 0 bases, leaving 6 bases between them. The CDR3 contains 14 residues. CDR3 DNA: TGTGCCAGCTCACCACCTGTATCCTCCTACGAGCAGTACTTC. As protein: CASSPPVSSYEQYF.

The V call is TRBV19, the J call TRBJ1-6, with no clear D. This CDR3 has 15 residues. The V and J ends lost 3 bases and 10 bases respectively, with 16 bases between them. CDR1 and CDR2 (germline): LNHDA, SQIVND (reference sequence). Here the CDR3 DNA reads TGTGCCAGTAGTATGACGGGTCGGGGAGAGTCACCCCTCCACTTT. Its translation is CASSMTGRGESPLHF.